The clone carrying this T cell receptor (beta chain) was seen a few times. The antigen is undetermined. This record belongs to a study of post-analysis software for immune sequencing data. Overall study results and limits: About 5 TRBV segments were significantly more frequent in patients than in controls. TRBV5-6, TRBV5-1 and TRBV20-1 were among these segments.

Trimming at V came to 3 bases and at J to 8 bases, leaving 7 bases not matched to a gene. CDR1 MDHEN and CDR2 SYDVKM come from the germline V gene. The CDR3 has 14 amino acids. Unique molecular identifiers tagged the TCR beta cDNA libraries. TCRdb itself ran the PCR reads through MiXCR, one entry per CDR3 protein. Seen here are about 430,000 distinct CDR3 sequences, roughly 40% observed once, and the top ten hold less than 8%. The clonotype was recovered from a girl aged 2 to 10 with multiple sclerosis. V gene TRBV28 combines with J gene TRBJ1-2; 9 bases agree with TRBD1. What was sequenced was blood. The CDR3 loop reads CASSLGQGIRGYTF. The CDR3 DNA reads TGTGCCAGCAGTTTGGGACAGGGCATTCGGGGCTACACCTTC.